The next 30 T cell receptor beta chains were all read from a single sample in a study of post-analysis software for immune sequencing data. General observations from the study: Patients used roughly five TRBV segments, including TRBV5-6, TRBV5-1 and TRBV20-1, more often than controls.

Their antigen targets remain unknown. The TCR beta cDNA libraries carried unique molecular identifiers. MiXCR was run by TCRdb on the PCR reads, yielding one entry per CDR3 protein. The sample has roughly 200,000 distinct CDR3 sequences, 25% to 35% seen once. The source material was blood. Receptors were obtained from a girl younger than 18 with multiple sclerosis.

The V and J genes are TRBV2 and TRBJ2-7, with D perhaps TRBD2 (6 bases). CDR1 and CDR2 (germline): SNHLY, FYNNEI. The CDR3 contains 15 residues. Trimming removed 0 bases from V and 10 bases from J, with 19 bases in between. The CDR3 DNA follows: TGTGCCAGCAGTGAAGCTGTAGCGGTACAAGAGGCCCAGTACTTC. Protein sequence: CASSEAVAVQEAQYF.

As to this clonotype: The junction differs from germline at one of its ends, possibly a read error. The chain is built from TRBV6-5 and TRBJ1-5; no definite D call. CDR1 and CDR2 (germline): MNHEY, SVGAGI. This CDR3 has 13 amino acids. The CDR3 sequence: CTSSARESQPQHF. CDR3 nucleotides: TGTACCAGCAGTGCCCGGGAGAGTCAGCCCCAGCATTTT.

This clonotype was counted ten times or more. The chain is built from TRBV7-3 and TRBJ1-2; tentatively, D is TRBD1 (5 bases). From germline, CDR1 is SGHTA and CDR2 FQGTGA. The V end lost 5 bases, the J end lost 7 bases, and 14 bases lay between the germline ends. CDR3 size: 13 residues. The CDR3 bases are TGTGCCAGCAGCCCCAGGGTAGACTCTGGCTACACCTTC. It is translated as CASSPRVDSGYTF.

Only a few counts were recorded for this clonotype. V usage is TRBV2 and J usage is TRBJ2-7; 9 positions agree with TRBD1. Germline V gene data show CDR1 as SNHLY and CDR2 as FYNNEI. Losses at the gene ends were 3 bases for V and 3 bases for J; bases not matched to a gene: 9. The length of the CDR3 is 16 residues. CDR3 nucleotide sequence: TGTGCCAGCAGTGACCCCGGGACAGGGACCTACTACGAGCAGTACTTC. It translates to CASSDPGTGTYYEQYF.

The gene calls are TRBV21-1 and TRBJ1-1. TRBV21-1 is assigned pseudogene status. This CDR3 is 10 amino acids long. Here the CDR3 DNA reads TGTGCCAGCATGGACACTGAAGCTTTCTTT. As protein: CASMDTEAFF.

This clonotype was recorded many times. The rearrangement uses TRBV4-1 and TRBJ2-7, with TRBD2 matching over 7 bases. V was pared by 4 bases and J by 5 bases, with 14 bases of the junction left unmatched. The CDR3 contains 16 residues. CDR1 is MGHRA, CDR2 YSYEKL, per germline. Here the CDR3 DNA reads TGCGCCAGCAGCCTCCGCTGGGACGGGAGGAGGAACGAGCAGTACTTC. Its translation is CASSLRWDGRRNEQYF.

Details on this clonotype: This could be a read error, since a much larger clone is one nucleotide away. The chain couples TRBV5-1 to TRBJ2-7, with no clear D. V lost 4 bases, J lost 12 bases, and 17 bases lay in between. The CDR3 runs to 12 residues. In germline, CDR1 is SGHRS, CDR2 YFSETQ. The DNA of the CDR3 is TGCGCCAGCAGCCCCCACCTGGAGACCCGGTACTTC. This sequence encodes CASSPHLETRYF.

This clonotype was picked up many times. The rearrangement uses TRBV3-1 and TRBJ1-2; the D gene is possibly TRBD1 (5 bases). V was clipped by 2 bases and J by 7 bases, with 8 bases between them. This CDR3 contains 12 residues. CDR1 and CDR2 from the germline V gene are LGHDT and YNNKEL (reference sequence). For the CDR3, the DNA is TGTGCCAGCAGCCAACAAGGGGCTGGCTACACCTTC. Translated: CASSQQGAGYTF. The full variable domain, rest sourced from reference TRBV3-1 and TRBJ1-2, is DTAVSQTPKYLVTQMGNDKSIKCEQNLGHDTMYWYKQDSKKFLKIMFSYNNKELIINETVPNRFSPKSPDKAHLNLHINSLELGDSAVYFCASSQQGAGYTFGSGTRLTVV.

Turning to this clonotype: This sequence may be a read error, since a much larger clone differs from it by one base. The V call is TRBV5-1, the J call TRBJ1-2, with D uncertain. V was trimmed by 7 bases and J by 7 bases, leaving 14 bases between them. This CDR3 contains 12 residues. The germline V gene has CDR1 SGHRS and CDR2 YFSETQ. CDR3 protein: CASGPTWTGYTF. CDR3 nucleotides: TGCGCCAGCGGCCCAACATGGACTGGCTACACCTTC.

In regard to this clonotype: Sequence at one end of the junction differs from germline and may be a read error. This rearrangement joins TRBV11-2 to TRBJ2-1, with D perhaps matching TRBD1 (6 bases). CDR1 is SGHAT and CDR2 is FQNNGV in the germline V gene. This CDR3 has 14 residues. The CDR3, as DNA: TGTGCCAGCAGCTTAGGGACAGCGAAGAATGGGCAGTTCTTC. It yields the protein CASSLGTAKNGQFF.

This chain links TRBV7-9 with TRBJ2-2; D is perhaps TRBD2 (5 bases). Trimming shortened V by 1 base and J by 0 bases, and 12 bases separated the two germline ends. This CDR3 has 17 residues. Per the germline V gene, CDR1 is SEHNR and CDR2 is FQNEAQ (reference sequence). CDR3 bases: TGTGCCAGCAGCTTAGGGGAGAGGAGCTCGAACACCGGGGAGCTGTTTTTT. It translates to CASSLGERSSNTGELFF.

The gene calls are TRBV5-1 and TRBJ2-1; D possibly corresponds to TRBD2 (6 bases). The V gene's germline CDR1 is SGHRS and CDR2 YFSETQ. V was cut by 4 bases and J by 6 bases, with 11 bases left in between. The CDR3 covers 13 residues. Here the CDR3 reads CASSVEGGNEQFF. The CDR3 DNA is TGCGCCAGCAGCGTGGAGGGCGGCAATGAGCAGTTCTTC.

A word on this clonotype: A much larger clone differs by one base, so this may be a read error. The gene calls are TRBV18 and TRBJ2-1; 7 bases match TRBD2. CDR1 is KGHSH and CDR2 is LQKENI in the germline V gene. V lost 2 bases and J lost 12; bases outside the gene matches: 4. This CDR3 spans 12 amino acids. The CDR3 reads CASSPGRDGQFF. In DNA, the CDR3 is TGTGCCAGCTCACCAGGGAGGGATGGGCAGTTCTTC.

The rearrangement links TRBV5-1 to TRBJ1-4; D unresolved. V was pared by 5 bases and J by 6 bases, with 11 bases between. This CDR3 has 13 amino acids. Germline V CDR1 and CDR2: SGHRS, YFSETQ. The CDR3 spells CASREGFDEKLFF. CDR3 DNA sequence: TGCGCCAGCAGGGAAGGCTTTGATGAAAAACTGTTTTTT.

This clonotype showed up many times. The chain couples TRBV13 to TRBJ2-7, with D tentatively TRBD1 (5 bases). Germline CDR1 and CDR2: PRHDT and FYEKMQ (reference sequence). The CDR3 loop spans 12 amino acids. V lost 5 bases, J lost 5 bases, and 10 bases lay in between. CDR3: CASSTGIHEQYF. The CDR3 DNA is TGTGCCAGCAGCACAGGTATCCACGAGCAGTACTTC.

In its sample, this clonotype was seen many times. Relative to the germline gene, one junction end is altered; a read error may explain this. The V gene is TRBV7-9, the J gene TRBJ2-5; 8 positions agree with TRBD2. Germline loops: CDR1 SEHNR, CDR2 FQNEAQ (reference sequence). The CDR3 has 15 amino acids. This chain's CDR3 is CASSPRTSSQETQYF. CDR3 DNA sequence: TGCGCCAGCAGCCCCCGGACTAGCAGCCAAGAGACCCAGTACTTC.

This clonotype was seen a handful of times. The CDR3 DNA reads as TGTGCCAGCAGCTATGGGGGTCCCAACCTCTATAGCAATCAGCCCCAGCATTTT. It codes for CASSYGGPNLYSNQPQHF. The V call is TRBV5-6, the J call TRBJ1-5, with a tentative D call TRBD1 (5 bases). The CDR3 runs to 18 residues. From germline, CDR1 is SGHDT and CDR2 YYEEEE. V was shortened by 3 bases and J by 0 bases, with 19 bases between the two germline ends. The whole variable domain, remainder taken from reference TRBV5-6 and TRBJ1-5, is DAGVTQSPTHLIKTRGQQVTLRCSPKSGHDTVSWYQQALGQGPQFIFQYYEEEERQRGNFPDRFSGHQFPNYSSELNVNALLLGDSALYLCASSYGGPNLYSNQPQHFGDGTRLSIL.

This clonotype was counted many times. The rearrangement joins TRBV29-1 to TRBJ2-7; D gene unclear. The CDR3 is 13 amino acids. CDR1 and CDR2 from the germline V gene are SQVTM and ANQGSEA. The V gene lost 2 bases and the J gene lost 3 bases, with 11 bases spanning the gap. For the CDR3, the DNA is TGCAGCGTTGAATATTCTGGCAGCTACGAGCAGTACTTC. It is translated as CSVEYSGSYEQYF.

Concerning this clonotype itself: It may be a read error: a sequence one base away is much more abundant. J is TRBJ2-3 and V is TRBV27; no reliable D call. Trimming shortened V by 11 bases and J by 5 bases, and 11 bases separated the two germline ends. The germline CDR1 and CDR2 sequences are MNHEY and SMNVEV (reference sequence). The CDR3 sequence is 11 residues long. The CDR3 coding sequence is TGTGCCGGCACAAGAGGAGATACGCAGTATTTT. It yields the protein CAGTRGDTQYF.

This clonotype was observed many times. The V gene is TRBV11-2, the J gene TRBJ2-1; D is unresolved. Germline CDR1 is SGHAT and CDR2 is FQNNGV. The CDR3 spans 13 residues. V lost 0 bases and J 8 bases, leaving 8 bases between the germline ends. In DNA form, the CDR3 reads TGTGCCAGCAGCTTAGATCGCCCGGATGAGCAGTTCTTC. Encoded protein: CASSLDRPDEQFF.

The chain employs TRBV12-3 or TRBV12-4 and TRBJ1-4; possibly TRBD1 for D (5 bases). This CDR3 has 14 amino acids. V lost 6 bases to trimming and J lost 7 bases, with 15 bases between them. The CDR3, as DNA: TGTGCCAGCAGCCTAGGGGATGTGCGTGAAAAACTGTTTTTT. It codes for CASSLGDVREKLFF.

This clonotype was detected only a few times. This chain links TRBV5-1 with TRBJ2-5; D gene uncertain. The CDR3 runs 12 residues. Germline assignment: CDR1 SGHRS and CDR2 YFSETQ. Trimming pared 1 base from V and 13 bases from J, leaving 14 bases between. The CDR3 spells CASSLPAQRLYF. The CDR3 DNA is TGCGCCAGCAGCTTGCCGGCCCAGAGGTTGTACTTC.

As DNA, the CDR3 is TGCGCCAGCAGCTTGGGAGGTAGGCGATTCAATGAGCAGTTCTTC. Translation: CASSLGGRRFNEQFF. The rearrangement uses TRBV5-1 and TRBJ2-1; unclear D gene. There are 15 residues in the CDR3. V was shortened by 0 bases and J by 6 bases, with 13 bases between the two germline ends. The germline gives CDR1 SGHRS, CDR2 YFSETQ.

Concerning this clonotype itself: One end of the junction varies from germline; a read error may be responsible. The V call is TRBV19, the J call TRBJ1-1; D is ambiguous. Germline lookup yields CDR1 LNHDA and CDR2 SQIVND (reference sequence). The CDR3 contains 12 residues. The CDR3 DNA follows: TGTGCCAGTAGTATAGGGAACGCTGAAGCTTTCTTT. It is translated as CASSIGNAEAFF.

Turning to this clonotype: This may be a read error: a much more frequent sequence differs by one nucleotide. The V call is TRBV7-6, the J call TRBJ2-5, with D possibly being TRBD1 or TRBD2 (5 bases each). This CDR3 spans 13 amino acids. Trimming shortened V by 0 bases and J by 11 bases, and 13 bases separated the two germline ends. Per the germline V gene, CDR1 is SGHVS and CDR2 is FNYEAQ. The CDR3 DNA reads TGTGCCAGCAGCTTAGCCAGGGCTGGGGAGCAGTACTTC. This codes for CASSLARAGEQYF.

The V gene is TRBV5-1, the J gene TRBJ2-2, with 7 bases fitting TRBD2. Losses at the gene ends were 0 bases for V and 1 base for J; bases not matched to a gene: 3. CDR3 length: 16 residues. CDR1 and CDR2 from the germline V gene are SGHRS and YFSETQ. The CDR3 is CASSLGLAENTGELFF. DNA for the CDR3: TGCGCCAGCAGCTTGGGGCTAGCGGAGAACACCGGGGAGCTGTTTTTT.

This clonotype is a singleton in its sample. The germline gene is not matched at one end of the junction; a read error may be the cause. This chain connects TRBV2 to TRBJ2-7, with D possibly TRBD2 on 6 matching bases. The CDR3 runs to 15 residues. CDR1 is SNHLY and CDR2 is FYNNEI in the germline V gene. CDR3 residues: CAISEQGIRAGEQYF. The CDR3 DNA follows: TGTGCCATCAGTGAGCAGGGTATAAGGGCGGGAGAGCAGTACTTC.

Of note for this clonotype: A read error may be the cause here, since a much bigger clone is one base away. The chain links TRBV29-1 to TRBJ1-2, with D possibly being TRBD1 (5 bases). CDR3 length: 10 residues. CDR1 is SQVTM and CDR2 is ANQGSEA in the germline V gene. CDR3 DNA: TGCAGAGTTGAAAGGGACGGCTACACCTTC. Protein sequence: CRVERDGYTF.

The sample holds a few counts of this clonotype. J is TRBJ1-1 and V is TRBV7-9; maybe TRBD1 (6 bases). The V end was cut by 5 bases, the J end by 2 bases, with 12 bases between. The CDR3 length is 14 residues. The germline V gene encodes CDR1 SEHNR and CDR2 FQNEAQ (reference sequence). CDR3 in amino acids: CASSQGSGNTEAFF. In nucleotides, the CDR3 is TGTGCCAGCAGCCAGGGGTCAGGAAACACTGAAGCTTTCTTT.

Ten or more counts support this clonotype. The rearrangement uses TRBV7-8 and TRBJ1-2, with a possible D match to TRBD1 (5 bases). CDR3 length: 14 residues. Trimming removed 1 base from V and 4 bases from J, with 10 bases in between. Germline V gene lookup returns CDR1 SGHVS and CDR2 FQNEAQ. As DNA, the CDR3 is TGTGCCAGCAGCTTAGACAGGAAGGTCTATGGCTACACCTTC. As protein: CASSLDRKVYGYTF.